This paragraph reports one T cell receptor (beta chain). The PCR employed 60 Vbeta primers together with 13 Jbeta primers. Only in-frame clones appear in the TCRdb table, and some are missing; sequencing was by immunoSEQ multiplex PCR. Of some 200,000 clones listed, about 79% are singletons. This entry belongs to a study of cytomegalovirus exposure and HLA in healthy donors. Sequencing input: PBMCs. The TCR comes from a woman aged 50 to 60 in good health and CMV-seronegative.

The DNA of the CDR3 is TGTGCCAGCAGTTTACATCCCGGGAGTGGAAACACCATATATTTT. Its protein is CASSLHPGSGNTIYF. The chain links TRBV27 to TRBJ1-3, with D uncertain. V was pared by 2 bases and J by 3 bases, with 11 bases between. This CDR3 is 15 amino acids long. CDR1 and CDR2 from the germline V gene are MNHEY and SMNVEV (reference sequence).